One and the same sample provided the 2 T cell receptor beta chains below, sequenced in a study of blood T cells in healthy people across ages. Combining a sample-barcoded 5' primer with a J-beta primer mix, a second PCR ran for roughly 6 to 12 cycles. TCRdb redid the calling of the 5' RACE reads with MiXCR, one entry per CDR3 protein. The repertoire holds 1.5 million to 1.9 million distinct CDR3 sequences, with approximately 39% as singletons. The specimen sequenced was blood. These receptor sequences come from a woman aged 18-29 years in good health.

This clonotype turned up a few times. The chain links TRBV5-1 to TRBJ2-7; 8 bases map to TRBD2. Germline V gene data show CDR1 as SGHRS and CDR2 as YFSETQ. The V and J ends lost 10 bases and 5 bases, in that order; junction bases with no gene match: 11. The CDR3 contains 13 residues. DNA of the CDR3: TGCGCCCGAGTGCGGGGGGATATCCACGAGCAGTACTTC. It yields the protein CARVRGDIHEQYF.

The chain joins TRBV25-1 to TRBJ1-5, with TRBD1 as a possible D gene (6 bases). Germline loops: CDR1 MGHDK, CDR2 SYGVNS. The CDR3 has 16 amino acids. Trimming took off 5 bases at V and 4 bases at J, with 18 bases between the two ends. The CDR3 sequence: CASSNRLGQRNQPQHF. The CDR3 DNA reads TGTGCCAGCAGTAACCGGCTAGGACAGAGAAATCAGCCCCAGCATTTT. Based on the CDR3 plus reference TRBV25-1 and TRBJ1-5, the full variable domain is EADIYQTPRYLVIGTGKKITLECSQTMGHDKMYWYQQDPGMELHLIHYSYGVNSTEKGDLSSESTVSRIRTEHFPLTLESARPSHTSQYLCASSNRLGQRNQPQHFGDGTRLSIL.